This paragraph covers one TCR beta chain sequence. What it binds is not known. The PCR used 60 Vbeta and 13 Jbeta primers. Profiled with immunoSEQ multiplex PCR; TCRdb holds only in-frame clones, not every one. The sample has a few hundred thousand clones, roughly 80% seen once. The germline V gene has CDR1 MNHEY and CDR2 SVGAGI. CDR3 size: 12 residues. The V and J ends lost 6 bases and 4 bases respectively, with 9 bases between them. The data are from a study of cytomegalovirus exposure and HLA in healthy donors. Overall study findings and caveats: Owing to their indistinguishability, certain V segments, notably TRBV6-2 and TRBV6-3, were excluded. When presence/absence was analysed, sequencing depth was taken to be roughly uniform across donors.

The clonotype originates from a man aged 40-55 years in good health and CMV-seronegative. The sequencing sample was made of PBMCs. J is TRBJ1-2 and V is TRBV6-5; no clear D gene. CDR3 bases: TGTGCCAGCAGGCAGGCTACCTATGGCTACACCTTC. Protein sequence: CASRQATYGYTF.